Listed below are T cell receptor beta chains from one sample, sequenced in a study of graft-versus-host responses after intestinal transplantation. Only in-frame clones appear in the TCRdb table, and some are missing; sequencing was by immunoSEQ multiplex PCR. The sample lists roughly 120,000 clones; just over 90% were seen once. Their recognized antigens are unknown. The sample here was unstimulated CD4+ T cells sorted from spleen or lymph node cells, taken before transplant. These receptors were taken from a human donor who was the organ donor for an intestinal transplant. Each CDR3 is given with its conserved first and last residue. The order of the fields is D gene, J gene, clone size, V gene, CDR3 DNA, CDR3 protein. A D gene is named only where the DNA matches it firmly. Not all rows give a size; the values are once, few, many and, for expanded clones, a class.

NA TRBJ1-5 NA TRBV7-8 TGTGCCAGCAGCTTAGGATTTAATCAGCCCCAGCATTTT CASSLGFNQPQHF
TRBD1 TRBJ2-5 once TRBV19 TGTGCCAGTGGTGGTCACCCTGGACAGGGGAAGACCCAGTACTTC CASGGHPGQGKTQYF
TRBD1 TRBJ2-5 NA TRBV7-9 TGTGCCAGCAGCTTCCGGGACAGGGGAGGGACCCAGTACTTC CASSFRDRGGTQYF
TRBD1 TRBJ1-2 NA TRBV30 TGTGTCTGGAGTGGACCGGGACAGGGGGCCCTGAGCTATGGCTACACCTTC CVWSGPGQGALSYGYTF
NA TRBJ1-2 NA TRBV5-5 TGTGCCAGCAGCTCACAGATTGCGAACTATGGCTACACCTTC CASSSQIANYGYTF
NA TRBJ1-5 NA TRBV10-1 TGCGCCAGCAGTGGGAATCAGCCCCAGCATTTT CASSGNQPQHF
NA TRBJ2-1 NA TRBV19 TGTGCCAGTAGTAATTGGGGGCGAATCAATGAGCAGTTCTTC CASSNWGRINEQFF
NA TRBJ1-1 NA TRBV25-1 TGTGCCAGCAGCCGCACAAAGAACACTGAAGCTTTCTTT CASSRTKNTEAFF
TRBD2 TRBJ2-7 NA TRBV4-1 TGCGCCAGCAGCCATAAGGGACTAGCGGGAGTCTACGAGCAGTACTTC CASSHKGLAGVYEQYF
TRBD2 TRBJ2-1 NA TRBV30 TGTGCCTGGACCCGACTAGCGGGAGGATGGGGTGAGCAGTTCTTC CAWTRLAGGWGEQFF
NA TRBJ2-3 NA TRBV9 TGTGCCAGCAGTTATCTCCCCCCGGGTACAGATACGCAGTATTTT CASSYLPPGTDTQYF